This entry describes one T cell receptor beta chain. What it binds is unknown. The sample comes from a study of OX40 agonist ivuxolimab in advanced cancers. Across the study: Patients were treated with intravenous ivuxolimab, dosed at 0.01 to 10 mg/kg and infused every 2 weeks. General study findings and limits: CD8+ T cells showed, on average, more clonal expansion than CD4+ cells.

Blood was sampled at baseline, cycle 4 day 1, and cycle 7 day 1. Sequenced by immunoSEQ multiplex PCR; TCRdb stores in-frame clones only, minus some. The sample contains 70,000 to 85,000 clones, around four fifths of which appear only once. Deletions cut 3 bases from V and 1 base from J, with 6 bases between. From germline, CDR1 is MDHEN and CDR2 SYDVKM. CDR3 length: 14 residues. The origin of this receptor is an adult with an advanced solid tumor such as melanoma, head and neck, liver or kidney cancer. The starting material was CD4+ or CD8+ T cells sorted from blood, obtained in a trial of the OX40 agonist ivuxolimab. V usage is TRBV28 and J usage is TRBJ2-2, with D unresolved. The CDR3 spells CASSFRENTGELFF. As DNA, the CDR3 is TGTGCCAGCAGTTTCCGAGAGAACACCGGGGAGCTGTTTTTT.